This entry is about one T cell receptor beta chain. As yet, its antigen is unknown. A read error may account for a junction end that differs from germline. The data belong to a study of OX40 agonist ivuxolimab in advanced cancers. As for the study in general: Ivuxolimab, which is an agonistic anti-OX40 (CD134) antibody, was administered to the patients.

Study-level points and caveats: In general, CD8+ T cells held more expanded clones than CD4+ did, on average. The authors also found low normalized T-cell clonal expansion in some nonresponders.

Method: immunoSEQ multiplex PCR; TCRdb's copy keeps in-frame clones and lacks some. The sample yields tens of thousands of clones, around 91% seen once. The timepoints at which blood was sampled were baseline, cycle 4 day 1, and cycle 7 day 1. The CDR3 has 14 amino acids. Germline V gives CDR1 SSHAT, CDR2 FNYEAQ (reference sequence). This sample comprised CD4+ or CD8+ T cells sorted from blood, obtained in a trial of the OX40 agonist ivuxolimab. The chain carries TRBV7-7 and TRBJ2-7; 8 bases map to TRBD2. The receptor was derived from an adult with an advanced solid tumor such as melanoma, head and neck, liver or kidney cancer. The CDR3 region is CASSLTGSGGEQYF. The CDR3 DNA follows: TGTGCTAGCAGCTTAACCGGGAGCGGGGGCGAGCAGTACTTC.